Below, 25 T cell receptor beta chains from the same sample are listed, as sequenced in a study of cytomegalovirus exposure and HLA in healthy donors. The method was immunoSEQ multiplex PCR; TCRdb's version includes in-frame clones alone and lacks a portion of them. The table has more than 55,000 clones, around 95% seen once. Sequenced input: PBMCs. These receptors were obtained from a woman aged 18-35 years in good health and CMV-seronegative.

The chain uses TRBV12-5 and TRBJ2-7, with D maybe TRBD1 (6 bases). Trimming cost V 3 bases and J 3 bases, with 15 bases left between them. Germline V gene data show CDR1 as LGHNT and CDR2 as FRNRAP. The CDR3 sequence is 15 residues long. This chain's CDR3 is CASGFPSGQIYEQYF. DNA of the CDR3: TGTGCTAGTGGTTTCCCATCCGGACAGATCTACGAGCAGTACTTC. The full variable domain, its missing parts supplied by reference TRBV12-5 and TRBJ2-7, is DARVTQTPRHKVTEMGQEVTMRCQPILGHNTVFWYRQTMMQGLELLAYFRNRAPLDDSGMPKDRFSAEMPDATLATLKIQPSEPRDSAVYFCASGFPSGQIYEQYFGPGTRLTVT.

The chain recombines TRBV6-4 with TRBJ1-3; D is possibly TRBD1 (5 bases). CDR1 MRHNA and CDR2 SNTAGT come from the germline V gene. The CDR3 is 15 amino acids. V shed 5 bases and J shed 4 bases, with 15 bases lying between them. The CDR3 loop is CASSPSEGAGNTIYF. The CDR3 DNA reads as TGTGCCAGCAGTCCCTCGGAAGGGGCAGGAAACACCATATATTTT.

As concerns this clone: The junction shows a germline mismatch at one end, possibly a read error. This chain uses TRBV7-9 with TRBJ2-7, with D possibly being TRBD1 (7 bases). Germline values: CDR1 SEHNR, CDR2 FQNEAQ (reference sequence). The CDR3 extends over 12 amino acids. The CDR3 region has the DNA TGTGCCAGCAGCCAAGGGGGCCGTGGGGGGAACTTC. Protein product: CASSQGGRGGNF. Looking up the rest from reference TRBV7-9 and TRBJ2-7 gives the full variable domain: DTGVSQNPRHKITKRGQNVTFRCDPISEHNRLYWYRQTLGQGPEFLTYFQNEAQLEKSRLLSDRFSAERPKGSFSTLEIQRTEQGDSAMYLCASSQGGRGGNFGPGTRLTVT.

This clone occurred once. The chain links TRBV14 to TRBJ2-1; 15 nucleotides agree with TRBD2. This CDR3 contains 18 residues. Germline V gene sequence: CDR1 SGHDN, CDR2 FVKESK. V was clipped by 0 bases and J by 7 bases; unmatched bases: 7. The CDR3 is CASSQDSGLAGGTNEQFF. Here the CDR3 DNA reads TGTGCCAGCAGCCAAGATAGTGGACTAGCGGGGGGGACGAATGAGCAGTTCTTC.

The rearrangement uses TRBV30 and TRBJ1-5, with a tentative D call TRBD1 (5 bases). The CDR3 has 15 amino acids. Trimming stripped 1 base from V and 0 bases from J, with 10 bases between. Germline V CDR1 and CDR2: GTSNPN, SVGIG (reference sequence). Here the CDR3 reads CAWSEGLLSNQPQHF. The DNA of the CDR3 is TGTGCCTGGAGTGAGGGGCTCCTTAGCAATCAGCCCCAGCATTTT.

The chain is built from TRBV5-1 and TRBJ1-6; possibly TRBD1 for D (6 bases). CDR1 is SGHRS, CDR2 YFSETQ, per germline. With 0 bases removed from V and 8 bases from J, the gap between germline ends came to 21 bases. The CDR3 contains 18 residues. The CDR3 coding sequence is TGCGCCAGCAGCTTGGCCTTCAGGGGCCCACCCACCCATTCACCCCTCCACTTT. Protein: CASSLAFRGPPTHSPLHF.

Notes on this clone: The sample carries other DNA sequences with the same CDR3. V and J are TRBV5-1 and TRBJ1-2; D not resolved. Germline CDR1 reads SGHRS; CDR2 reads YFSETQ. Trimming stripped 0 bases from V and 1 base from J, with 4 bases between. This CDR3 has 13 residues. The CDR3 region is CASSLDSNYGYTF. Here the CDR3 DNA reads TGCGCCAGCAGCTTGGACAGTAACTATGGCTACACCTTC.

This sequence joins TRBV5-6 and TRBJ1-2, with D uncertain. The CDR3 is 16 residues long. Trimming removed 1 base at V and 0 bases at J, with 13 bases between. Germline loops: CDR1 SGHDT, CDR2 YYEEEE. CDR3 bases: TGTGCCAGCAGCTTGTGGCCGACACCAACTAACTATGGCTACACCTTC. Translating it yields CASSLWPTPTNYGYTF.

The chain links TRBV5-5 to TRBJ2-7; 9 nucleotides line up with TRBD1. From germline, CDR1 is SGHKS and CDR2 YYEKEE (reference sequence). J gave up 4 bases and V 4 bases, and 9 bases lay outside the gene matches. This CDR3 contains 15 residues. CDR3 sequence (DNA): TGTGCCAGCAGCCGAACACAGGGGGCTCTGTACGAGCAGTACTTC. Amino acid sequence: CASSRTQGALYEQYF.

The chain carries TRBV7-3 and TRBJ2-5; TRBD2 matches 9 bases. V lost 6 bases to trimming and J lost 5 bases; unmatched junction nucleotides: 10. The CDR3 runs to 15 residues. The germline V gene encodes CDR1 SGHTA and CDR2 FQGTGA. The CDR3 DNA sequence: TGTGCCAGCAGGGTCGGTGGCGGGGGGGCGGAGACCCAGTACTTC. This encodes CASRVGGGGAETQYF.

The chain links TRBV30 to TRBJ2-7; no definite D call. V lost 5 bases and J 4 bases, leaving 12 bases between the germline ends. This CDR3 spans 12 amino acids. Germline CDR1 and CDR2: GTSNPN and SVGIG (reference sequence). The CDR3 DNA reads as TGTGCCTGGTCAGGAACAAAATACGAGCAGTACTTC. Protein: CAWSGTKYEQYF.

This chain uses TRBV19 with TRBJ2-5, with 7 bases aligning to TRBD1. The CDR3 extends over 15 amino acids. The germline gives CDR1 LNHDA, CDR2 SQIVND (reference sequence). The V segment lost 6 bases and the J segment 3 bases; nucleotides outside the gene matches: 10. CDR3 sequence: CASSPGGQLKETQYF. The CDR3 DNA follows: TGTGCCAGTAGCCCAGGGGGACAGTTAAAAGAGACCCAGTACTTC. The full variable domain, completed using reference TRBV19 and TRBJ2-5, is DGGITQSPKYLFRKEGQNVTLSCEQNLNHDAMYWYRQDPGQGLRLIYYSQIVNDFQKGDIAEGYSVSREKKESFPLTVTSAQKNPTAFYLCASSPGGQLKETQYFGPGTRLLVL.

This clone was observed once. This rearrangement joins TRBV7-8 to TRBJ1-1; tentatively, D is TRBD1 (6 bases). Germline loops: CDR1 SGHVS, CDR2 FQNEAQ. This CDR3 spans 15 amino acids. Between the trimmed V and J ends, which lost 5 bases and 5 bases, there was a span of 18 bases. The DNA for the CDR3 is TGTGCCAGCAGCCGCGGGGGGGGGCGTAGGACTGAAGCTTTCTTT. This sequence encodes CASSRGGGRRTEAFF.

The sample holds one count of this clone. The V and J genes are TRBV5-1 and TRBJ2-5; TRBD2 matches 11 bases. V shed 2 bases and J 5 bases; nucleotides not matched to a gene: 17. The CDR3 is 19 amino acids. The V gene's germline CDR1 is SGHRS and CDR2 YFSETQ. The CDR3 here is CASSLLAGASPGLFETQYF. As DNA, the CDR3 is TGCGCCAGCAGCTTACTAGCGGGGGCTTCACCCGGGCTGTTTGAGACCCAGTACTTC.

CDR3 bases: TGTGCCAGCAGTGACGTAAGGGGAACCGAGCAGTACTTC. It translates to CASSDVRGTEQYF. V and J are TRBV6-4 and TRBJ2-7; possibly TRBD1 for D (5 bases). The CDR3 has 13 residues. Germline loops: CDR1 MRHNA, CDR2 SNTAGT. Trimming pared 2 bases from V and 6 bases from J, leaving 11 bases between.

This chain uses TRBV7-2 with TRBJ1-1; TRBD1 matches at 8 bases. Per germline, CDR1 SGHTA and CDR2 FQGNSA. The ends lost 1 base at V and 10 bases at J; junction bases unmatched: 8. The CDR3 is 14 amino acids. Here the CDR3 DNA reads TGTGCCAGCAGCTTAGGTCAGGGGGCGGGTCGAGCTTTCTTT. Encoded protein: CASSLGQGAGRAFF.

The gene calls are TRBV25-1 and TRBJ1-2; D is ambiguous. Trimming shortened V by 3 bases and J by 4 bases, and 12 bases separated the two germline ends. The germline V gene has CDR1 MGHDK and CDR2 SYGVNS. The CDR3 length is 14 residues. The CDR3 here is CASSDPGDSYGYTF. The CDR3 DNA sequence: TGTGCCAGCAGTGATCCCGGGGATAGCTATGGCTACACCTTC.

The V and J genes are TRBV7-2 and TRBJ1-2; D is unresolved. V lost 1 base and J lost 2, with 11 bases in between. The CDR3 is 15 residues long. CDR1 is SGHTA, CDR2 FQGNSA, per germline. The CDR3 region is CASSLEAGSNYGYTF. The CDR3 nucleotides read TGTGCCAGCAGCTTAGAGGCAGGATCGAACTATGGCTACACCTTC.

The chain joins TRBV7-9 to TRBJ2-6; unclear D gene. Trimming took 2 bases from V and 0 from J, leaving 11 bases between them. Germline V CDR1 and CDR2: SEHNR, FQNEAQ (reference sequence). The CDR3 is 17 residues long. The CDR3 is CASSLSAWSSGANVLTF. The CDR3 DNA reads TGTGCCAGCAGCTTATCGGCCTGGAGCTCTGGGGCCAACGTCCTGACTTTC.

V is TRBV18 and J is TRBJ1-6; D is perhaps TRBD1 (6 bases). The CDR3 totals 18 residues. V gave up 3 bases and J gave up 0 bases, with 15 bases separating them. Germline values: CDR1 KGHSH, CDR2 LQKENI. The DNA of the CDR3 is TGTGCCAGCTCACCCCGACGCCACAGGGACTCCTATAATTCACCCCTCCACTTT. Its translation is CASSPRRHRDSYNSPLHF.

This chain joins TRBV9 and TRBJ2-3; unclear D gene. Per the germline V gene, CDR1 is SGDLS and CDR2 is YYNGEE. The V end was cut by 3 bases, the J end by 0 bases, with 11 bases between. CDR3 size: 15 residues. The CDR3 coding sequence is TGTGCCAGCAGCGGTGAACTTCCCAGCACAGATACGCAGTATTTT. Its protein is CASSGELPSTDTQYF.

The CDR3 nucleotides read TGTGCCAGCAGCTTAGTCCCAGCGGGGACATACAATGAGCAGTTCTTC. Residues: CASSLVPAGTYNEQFF. J is TRBJ2-1 and V is TRBV7-2; maybe TRBD2 (7 bases). The CDR3 sequence is 16 residues long. Trimming removed 1 base at V and 4 bases at J, with 14 bases between. Germline V gene lookup returns CDR1 SGHTA and CDR2 FQGNSA. Complete variable domain (other parts from reference TRBV7-2 and TRBJ2-1): GAGVSQSPSNKVTEKGKDVELRCDPISGHTALYWYRQSLGQGLEFLIYFQGNSAPDKSGLPSDRFSAERTGGSVSTLTIQRTQQEDSAVYLCASSLVPAGTYNEQFFGPGTRLTVL.

This clone was picked up one time. The chain employs TRBV7-2 and TRBJ1-5; weak D call: TRBD1 (5 bases). The CDR3 runs to 13 residues. Germline V lookup: CDR1 SGHTA, CDR2 FQGNSA. Trimming stripped 3 bases from V and 5 bases from J, with 8 bases between. The CDR3 region is CASSLRGDQPQHF. DNA for the CDR3: TGTGCCAGCAGCTTGCGGGGGGATCAGCCCCAGCATTTT.

The chain has TRBV5-4 and TRBJ2-5, with 7 nucleotides matching TRBD1. V shed 5 bases and J 2 bases; nucleotides not matched to a gene: 6. The CDR3 length is 14 residues. The germline V gene has CDR1 SGHNT and CDR2 YYREEE (reference sequence). The CDR3 spells CASSLPGQQETQYF. CDR3 sequence (DNA): TGTGCCAGCAGTCTCCCGGGACAGCAAGAGACCCAGTACTTC.

This clone was observed once. V usage is TRBV19 and J usage is TRBJ1-5; D gene unclear. The germline V and J ends were trimmed by 1 base and 7 bases, with 8 bases remaining between them. This CDR3 has 13 residues. From germline, CDR1 is LNHDA and CDR2 SQIVND (reference sequence). CDR3: CASSIATRQPQHF. Here the CDR3 DNA reads TGTGCCAGTAGTATAGCAACCAGGCAGCCCCAGCATTTT.